This T cell receptor beta chain derives from a study of regulatory T cells in long-lasting Graves disease. Study information: Newly diagnosed Graves' patients took antithyroid drugs under 3 months.

Building of the TCR beta libraries involved iRepertoire HTBI primers and Arm-PCR of CDR3 regions. TCRdb recomputed calls from the multiplex PCR reads with MiXCR, one row per CDR3 protein. The profile covers some 320,000 distinct CDR3 sequences, with under 20% appearing a single time and around 37% taken by the ten largest. Broader study findings: Persistent-disease Graves' patients showed less TCR diversity than new cases. Study was limited to peripheral blood, excluding thyroid tissue.

Specified time point: newly diagnosed GD, antithyroid drugs for less than 3 months. The TCR library was made from RNA extracted from PBMCs. This clonotype was seen a single time. Its antigen is unknown. V was pared by 7 bases and J by 4 bases, with 14 bases between. This CDR3 is 13 amino acids long. In germline, CDR1 is SGHAT, CDR2 FQNNGV. Sample: peripheral blood mononuclear cells (PBMCs), taken at new diagnosis, from a patient treated with antithyroid drugs. The clonotype was recovered from a female donor with Graves disease. The V and J genes are TRBV11-2 and TRBJ2-7, with unresolved D. CDR3 in DNA: TGTGCCAGCACCGCCGGCTGGTTATACGAGCAGTACTTC. This gives the protein CASTAGWLYEQYF.